This T cell receptor beta chain was obtained from a study of T cell repertoires in cytomegalovirus infection. This clonotype was recorded at least ten times. Its antigen remains unknown. TCRdb reprocessed the reads with MiXCR, giving one entry per CDR3 protein. The table records about 47,000 distinct CDR3 sequences, around 21% of them present only once. The CDR3 covers 15 residues. Germline V gives CDR1 SGHTA, CDR2 FQGNSA. J gave up 5 bases and V 0 bases, and 4 bases lay outside the gene matches. The source of this sequence is a human donor in good health (CMV status not recorded). Some clones in this sample may be carry-over from other donors' samples. The J gene is TRBJ2-1, the V gene TRBV7-2, with 7 bases fitting TRBD2. The specimen comprised CD8+ T cells from cultured PBMCs, sampled from culture after CMV antigen stimulation. The CDR3 sequence is CASSLAGGPNNEQFF. For the CDR3, the DNA is TGTGCCAGCAGCTTAGCGGGAGGGCCCAACAATGAGCAGTTCTTC.